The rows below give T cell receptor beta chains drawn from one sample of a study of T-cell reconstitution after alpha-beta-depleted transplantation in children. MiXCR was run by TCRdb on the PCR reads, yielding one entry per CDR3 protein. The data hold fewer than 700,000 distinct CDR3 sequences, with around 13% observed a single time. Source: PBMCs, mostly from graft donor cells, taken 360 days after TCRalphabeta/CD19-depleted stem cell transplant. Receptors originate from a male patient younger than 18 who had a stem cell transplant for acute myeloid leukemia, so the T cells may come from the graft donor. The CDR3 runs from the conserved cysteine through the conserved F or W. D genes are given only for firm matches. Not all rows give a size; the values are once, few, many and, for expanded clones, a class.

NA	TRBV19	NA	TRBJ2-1	CASSIERGEKGDNEQFF	TGTGCCAGTAGTATAGAAAGGGGCGAGAAAGGGGACAATGAGCAGTTCTTC
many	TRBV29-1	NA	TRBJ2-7	CSVVESSYEQYF	TGCAGCGTTGTGGAGTCATCCTACGAGCAGTACTTC
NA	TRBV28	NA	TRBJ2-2	CASSFSHNTGELFF	TGTGCCAGCAGCTTTTCCCACAACACCGGGGAGCTGTTTTTT
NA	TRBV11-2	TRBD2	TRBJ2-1	CASRLGLAGGSAQLF	TGTGCCAGCCGACTAGGACTAGCGGGAGGATCGGCGCAGCTCTTC
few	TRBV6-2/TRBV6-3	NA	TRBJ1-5	CASRDRKISNQPQHF	TGTGCCAGCAGGGACCGGAAGATTAGCAATCAGCCCCAGCATTTT
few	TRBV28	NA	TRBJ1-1	CASSLTRVLLNTEAFF	TGTGCCAGCAGTTTAACTAGGGTTCTTTTGAACACTGAAGCTTTCTTT
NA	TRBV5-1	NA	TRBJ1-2	CASSSFRKGDGYTF	TGCGCCAGCAGCTCCTTCAGGAAAGGGGATGGCTACACCTTC
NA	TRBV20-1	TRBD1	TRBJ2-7	CSATPNRGPYEQYF	TGCAGTGCTACCCCGAACAGGGGGCCCTACGAGCAGTACTTC
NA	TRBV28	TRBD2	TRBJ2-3	CASRLAGGFGTDTQYF	TGTGCCAGCAGACTAGCGGGAGGTTTCGGGACAGATACGCAGTATTTT
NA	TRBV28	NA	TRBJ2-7	CASSHLRGNLYEQYF	TGTGCCAGCAGCCACCTAAGGGGGAATTTGTACGAGCAGTACTTC
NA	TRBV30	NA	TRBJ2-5	CAWSGPGVGETQYF	TGTGCCTGGAGTGGTCCGGGAGTAGGAGAGACCCAGTACTTC
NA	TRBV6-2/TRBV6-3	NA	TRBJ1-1	CASTSEETMNTEAFF	TGTGCCAGCACCTCGGAGGAAACCATGAACACTGAAGCTTTCTTT
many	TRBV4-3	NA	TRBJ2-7	CASSQDLGGTLRVREQYF	TGCGCCAGCAGCCAAGATCTTGGAGGGACCCTTCGTGTTCGCGAGCAGTACTTC
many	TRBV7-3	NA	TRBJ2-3	CASSLRGMVPPTDTQYF	TGTGCCAGCAGCTTAAGGGGTATGGTACCCCCCACAGATACGCAGTATTTT
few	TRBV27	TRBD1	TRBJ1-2	CASNPHGTDYGYTF	TGTGCCAGCAATCCACATGGGACAGACTATGGCTACACCTTC
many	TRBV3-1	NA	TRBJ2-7	CASSQLDKYTYEQYF	TGTGCCAGCAGCCAACTGGACAAGTATACCTACGAGCAGTACTTC
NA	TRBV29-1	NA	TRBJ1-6	CSVVQGQNSPLHF	TGCAGCGTCGTACAGGGCCAAAATTCACCCCTCCACTTT
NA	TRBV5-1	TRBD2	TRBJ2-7	CASSLPTSGRVFEQYF	TGCGCCAGCAGCTTGCCGACTAGCGGGAGGGTATTTGAGCAGTACTTC
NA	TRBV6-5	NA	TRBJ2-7	CASSYSIQAAYEQYF	TGTGCCAGCAGTTACTCGATTCAGGCTGCCTACGAGCAGTACTTC
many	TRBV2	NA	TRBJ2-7	CASRGDVGYEQYF	TGTGCCAGCAGAGGGGACGTAGGCTACGAGCAGTACTTC